This T cell receptor (beta chain) stems from a study of early T cells in non-severe SARS-CoV-2 infection. Study details: With bulk RNA from unsorted whole blood as input, sequencing yielded unpaired chains.

This clonotype has more than one count but fewer than ten. TCRdb called the 5' RACE reads again in MiXCR, with one record for every CDR3 protein. The sample has approximately 31,000 distinct CDR3 sequences; around 7% are singletons. The source material was whole blood. The TCR sequence derives from an adult who was a healthcare worker with PCR-confirmed SARS-CoV-2 infection or an uninfected control (not recorded which).

DNA for the CDR3: TGTGCCTCCTCTCTTGGGACAGGGGGCGCTTATGGCTACACCTTC. Translating gives CASSLGTGGAYGYTF. The V and J genes are TRBV6-5 and TRBJ1-2, with 12 positions matching TRBD1. This CDR3 spans 15 amino acids. With 11 bases clipped from V and 5 bases from J, the junction kept 12 bases outside the gene matches. Germline V gene lookup returns CDR1 MNHEY and CDR2 SVGAGI.